These 19 T cell receptor beta chains share one sample of origin, sequenced in a study of shared T cell receptors in the human thymus (dated by TCRdb to about 2021). Library prep was done by the immunoSEQ multiplex PCR assay. The clones in this table, taken by TCRdb from immuneACCESS, are in-frame only. Not every clone is retained; where verified, under half of the shortfall comes from an unresolved V gene, and the cause of the rest is unknown. The sample contains hundreds of thousands of clones, approximately 87% of them found a single time. The top ten constitute over 0.008% of the sample. These data also formed part of another study, on human thymus T cells.

The sample consisted of thymocytes. The receptors stem from a boy in the first two years of life with a congenital heart defect. Donor details come from another sample of the same person, matched by shared clones.

This clone was seen only a few times. V gene TRBV6-5 combines with J gene TRBJ1-4; D gene uncertain. Germline CDR1 reads MNHEY; CDR2 reads SVGAGI. Deletions cut 6 bases from V and 15 bases from J, with 14 bases between. CDR3 size: 11 residues. In DNA, the CDR3 is TGTGCCAGCAGCCAAGGAGGGAAAATGTTTTTT. Translating gives CASSQGGKMFF.

The chain links TRBV28 to TRBJ2-1; D unresolved. CDR1 and CDR2 from the germline V gene are MDHEN and SYDVKM. This CDR3 has 15 amino acids. Deletions cut 5 bases from V and 3 bases from J, with 14 bases between. The CDR3 protein is CASSPRRRGYNEQFF. The CDR3 bases are TGTGCCAGCAGTCCTCGCCGGCGCGGCTACAATGAGCAGTTCTTC. Full variable domain (outside the CDR3, taken from reference TRBV28 and TRBJ2-1): DVKVTQSSRYLVKRTGEKVFLECVQDMDHENMFWYRQDPGLGLRLIYFSYDVKMKEKGDIPEGYSVSREKKERFSLILESASTNQTSMYLCASSPRRRGYNEQFFGPGTRLTVL.

The chain links TRBV18 to TRBJ1-5; perhaps TRBD1 as D (5 bases). CDR1 KGHSH and CDR2 LQKENI come from the germline V gene. Trimming took 1 base from V and 0 from J, leaving 10 bases between them. The CDR3 sequence is 16 residues long. CDR3: CASSPRGADSNQPQHF. For the CDR3, the DNA is TGTGCCAGCTCACCACGGGGCGCGGATAGCAATCAGCCCCAGCATTTT.

The chain joins TRBV4-1 to TRBJ1-1, with D perhaps matching TRBD1 (6 bases). This CDR3 comprises 16 residues. Germline-derived CDR1 and CDR2 are MGHRA and YSYEKL. V dropped 0 bases and J dropped 1 base, with 12 bases sitting between them. CDR3 amino acids: CASSQDGGGANTEAFF. The CDR3 DNA reads TGCGCCAGCAGCCAAGATGGAGGGGGGGCGAACACTGAAGCTTTCTTT.

This rearrangement joins TRBV7-9 to TRBJ1-1; perhaps TRBD1 as D (6 bases). This CDR3 is built from 15 residues. V was trimmed by 1 base and J by 4 bases, leaving 13 bases between them. Per the germline V gene, CDR1 is SEHNR and CDR2 is FQNEAQ (reference sequence). The CDR3 nucleotides are TGTGCCAGCAGCTTAGGTGGGGCGGGGGCCACTGAAGCTTTCTTT. It is translated as CASSLGGAGATEAFF.

In regard to this clone: Other DNA sequences in the sample encode the same CDR3. The chain recombines TRBV30 with TRBJ2-5; D is perhaps TRBD2 (5 bases). Germline CDR1 GTSNPN, CDR2 SVGIG (reference sequence). Trimming shortened V by 0 bases and J by 5 bases, and 13 bases separated the two germline ends. The length of the CDR3 is 14 residues. CDR3 coding DNA: TGTGCCTGGAGTGTACCCCTGAGGGTTGAGACCCAGTACTTC. Amino acid sequence: CAWSVPLRVETQYF.

The chain couples TRBV5-1 to TRBJ2-7; 8 positions match TRBD2. J lost 0 bases, V lost 4 bases, and 12 bases had no gene match. Per germline, CDR1 SGHRS and CDR2 YFSETQ. CDR3 length: 17 amino acids. CDR3 in amino acids: CASSNDRTSRPSYEQYF. CDR3 nucleotide sequence: TGCGCCAGCAGCAATGACCGGACTAGCCGCCCCTCCTACGAGCAGTACTTC.

The gene calls are TRBV30 and TRBJ2-2; TRBD2 agrees at 8 bases. Trimming removed 7 bases from V and 6 bases from J; junction bases left unmatched: 7. CDR3 length equals 13 residues. Germline CDR1 reads GTSNPN; CDR2 reads SVGIG (reference sequence). The CDR3 region has the DNA TGTGCCTCCCGAGCGGGAGTTGCCGGGGAGCTGTTTTTT. Translated, it gives CASRAGVAGELFF.

The chain couples TRBV19 to TRBJ2-3, with 10 positions matching TRBD2. Trimming removed 5 bases from V and 0 bases from J; junction bases left unmatched: 8. There are 17 residues in the CDR3. From germline, CDR1 is LNHDA and CDR2 SQIVND (reference sequence). This CDR3 is CASSRSGRAPSTDTQYF. CDR3 in DNA: TGTGCCAGTAGTCGGAGCGGGAGGGCCCCTAGCACAGATACGCAGTATTTT. The full variable domain, with the rest looked up from reference TRBV19 and TRBJ2-3, is DGGITQSPKYLFRKEGQNVTLSCEQNLNHDAMYWYRQDPGQGLRLIYYSQIVNDFQKGDIAEGYSVSREKKESFPLTVTSAQKNPTAFYLCASSRSGRAPSTDTQYFGPGTRLTVL.

The chain is built from TRBV5-1 and TRBJ1-6; TRBD1 matches at 7 bases. The germline CDR1 and CDR2 sequences are SGHRS and YFSETQ. The junction had 4 bases not matched to a gene; V was cut back by 5 bases and J by 5 bases. The CDR3 contains 14 residues. DNA for the CDR3: TGCGCCAGCAGAGGGACAGCAAATAATTCACCCCTCCACTTT. Translating it yields CASRGTANNSPLHF.

The chain employs TRBV27 and TRBJ1-2, with D maybe TRBD1 (5 bases). The V end lost 3 bases, the J end lost 6 bases, and 26 bases lay between the germline ends. CDR3 length: 18 amino acids. In germline, CDR1 is MNHEY, CDR2 SMNVEV (reference sequence). CDR3 protein: CASSFRQGFSRHQHGYTF. For the CDR3, the DNA is TGTGCCAGCAGTTTTAGGCAGGGATTCTCCAGGCACCAGCATGGCTACACCTTC.

CDR3 sequence: CASSIIGTGYTNGYTF. The CDR3, as DNA: TGTGCCAGTAGTATTATCGGGACAGGGTATACCAATGGCTACACCTTC. V gene TRBV19 combines with J gene TRBJ1-2, with 9 nucleotides matching TRBD1. V lost 3 bases, J lost 6 bases, and 11 bases stayed unmatched. Germline CDR1 and CDR2: LNHDA and SQIVND (reference sequence). CDR3 length: 16 residues.

This clone was found a few times. V usage is TRBV5-6 and J usage is TRBJ2-7; TRBD2 agrees at 8 bases. The trim removed 0 bases at V and 2 bases at J, leaving 7 bases unmatched. The CDR3 sequence is 16 residues long. Germline CDR1 and CDR2: SGHDT and YYEEEE. Here the CDR3 DNA reads TGTGCCAGCAGCTTGGAGACTAGCGCCCCCCCCTACGAGCAGTACTTC. The encoded protein is CASSLETSAPPYEQYF.

The chain combines TRBV10-3 with TRBJ2-1; 9 nucleotides agree with TRBD2. The germline gives CDR1 ENHRY, CDR2 SYGVKD. V lost 5 bases, J lost 9 bases, and 14 bases stayed unmatched. This CDR3 contains 16 residues. This CDR3 reads CAISSVVAGEEVEQFF. CDR3 in DNA: TGTGCCATCAGTTCCGTAGTAGCGGGAGAGGAGGTTGAGCAGTTCTTC.

This rearrangement joins TRBV25-1 to TRBJ2-5; 7 bases map to TRBD2. The J call could be wrong; TRBJ2-7 is a better fit for the DNA end. CDR1 and CDR2 (germline): MGHDK, SYGVNS. The CDR3 totals 14 residues. CDR3 nucleotides: TGTGCCAGCAGTGAATTACGCGGGGGCTACGAGCAGTACTTC. Residues: CASSELRGGYEQYF.

The V and J genes are TRBV6-1 and TRBJ1-1, with 8 nucleotides matching TRBD1. Trimming took 11 bases from V and 5 from J; bases not matched to a gene: 10. The germline V gene has CDR1 MNHNS and CDR2 SASEGT. The CDR3 spans 13 residues. The CDR3 bases are TGTGCCGGAACAGGGGGGAATAAGACTGAAGCTTTCTTT. Protein sequence: CAGTGGNKTEAFF.

The V gene is TRBV27, the J gene TRBJ2-7, with TRBD1 identical over 8 bases. Trimming cost V 6 bases and J 3 bases; bases outside gene matches: 7. The CDR3 runs to 14 residues. The germline gives CDR1 MNHEY, CDR2 SMNVEV (reference sequence). The DNA for the CDR3 is TGTGCCAGCAGGGGGACAGGACATAACTACGAGCAGTACTTC. This gives the protein CASRGTGHNYEQYF.

This rearrangement joins TRBV28 to TRBJ1-5; D gene ambiguous. The CDR3 length is 15 residues. Per germline, CDR1 MDHEN and CDR2 SYDVKM. V dropped 3 bases and J dropped 1 base, with 10 bases sitting between them. The CDR3 protein is CASSLIQTSNQPQHF. The CDR3 DNA follows: TGTGCCAGCAGTTTGATACAGACGAGCAATCAGCCCCAGCATTTT.

The table lists this clone with a few counts. V is TRBV27 and J is TRBJ2-3, with D possibly matching TRBD1 (6 bases). V lost 5 bases and J lost 1, with 19 bases in between. CDR3 length: 17 amino acids. Looked up from germline, CDR1 is MNHEY and CDR2 is SMNVEV (reference sequence). In DNA form, the CDR3 reads TGTGCCAGCAGTCCACAGGGTGCCCCGAAGGGCACAGATACGCAGTATTTT. Translated, it gives CASSPQGAPKGTDTQYF.